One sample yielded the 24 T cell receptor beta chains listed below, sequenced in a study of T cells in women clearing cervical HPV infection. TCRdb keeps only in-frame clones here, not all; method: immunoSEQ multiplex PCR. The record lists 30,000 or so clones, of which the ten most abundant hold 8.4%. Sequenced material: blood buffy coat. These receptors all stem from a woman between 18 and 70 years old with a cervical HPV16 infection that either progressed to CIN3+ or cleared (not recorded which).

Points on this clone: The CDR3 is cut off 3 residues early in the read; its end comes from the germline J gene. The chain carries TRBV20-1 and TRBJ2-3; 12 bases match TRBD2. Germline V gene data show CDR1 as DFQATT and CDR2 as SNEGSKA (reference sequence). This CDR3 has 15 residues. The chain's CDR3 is CSARRTSGIVETQYF. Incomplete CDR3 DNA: TGCAGTGCTAGAAGGACTAGCGGGATTGTAGAGACG.

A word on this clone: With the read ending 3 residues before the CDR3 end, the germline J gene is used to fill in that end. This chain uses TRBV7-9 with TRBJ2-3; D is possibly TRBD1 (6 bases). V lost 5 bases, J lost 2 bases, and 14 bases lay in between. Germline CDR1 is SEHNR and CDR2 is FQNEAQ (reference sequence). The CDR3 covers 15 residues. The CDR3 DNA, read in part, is TGTGCCAGCAGCCTTGGGGGCCGCCCCACAGATACG. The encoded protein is CASSLGGRPTDT. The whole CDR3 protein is CASSLGGRPTDTQYF.

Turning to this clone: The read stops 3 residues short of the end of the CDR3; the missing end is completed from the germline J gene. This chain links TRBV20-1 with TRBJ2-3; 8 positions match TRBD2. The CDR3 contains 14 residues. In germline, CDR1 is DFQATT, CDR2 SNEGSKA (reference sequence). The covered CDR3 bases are TGCAGTGCTAGAGGGTGGGCCGGGGGGGAGACG. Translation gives CSARGWAGGET. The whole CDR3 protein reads CSARGWAGGETQYF.

The CDR3 spells CSARVAGNSPLFF. Partial CDR3 DNA: TGCAGTGCTAGAGTGGCAGGTAATTCACCG. V and J are TRBV20-1 and TRBJ2-2, with no clear D. Sequencing ends 3 residues short of the CDR3 end; the germline J gene provides the rest. Germline assignment: CDR1 DFQATT and CDR2 SNEGSKA (reference sequence). There are 13 residues in the CDR3.

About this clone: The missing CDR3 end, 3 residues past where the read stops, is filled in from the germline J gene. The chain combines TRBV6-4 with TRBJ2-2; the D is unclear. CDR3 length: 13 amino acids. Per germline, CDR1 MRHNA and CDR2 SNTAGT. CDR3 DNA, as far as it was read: TGTGCCAGCAGTGACTCTGCCGAGAAAGGG. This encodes CASSDSAEKG. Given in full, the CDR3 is CASSDSAEKGLFF.

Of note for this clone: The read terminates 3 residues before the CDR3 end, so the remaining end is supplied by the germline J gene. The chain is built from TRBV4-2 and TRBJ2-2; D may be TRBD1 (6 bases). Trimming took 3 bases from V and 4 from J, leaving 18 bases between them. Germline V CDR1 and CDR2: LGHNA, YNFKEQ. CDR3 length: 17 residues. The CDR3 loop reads CASSHKRGRMGTGELFF. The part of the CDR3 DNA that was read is TGTGCCAGCAGCCATAAAAGGGGGAGAATGGGCACCGGGGAG.

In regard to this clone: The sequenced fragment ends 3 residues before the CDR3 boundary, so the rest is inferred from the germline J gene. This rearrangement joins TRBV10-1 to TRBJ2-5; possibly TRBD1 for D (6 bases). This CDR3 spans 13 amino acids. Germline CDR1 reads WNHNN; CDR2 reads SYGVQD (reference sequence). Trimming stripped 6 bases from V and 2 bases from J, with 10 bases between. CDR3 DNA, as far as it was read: TGCGCCAGCAGCTCAGGGGTACAAGAGACC. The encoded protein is CASSSGVQET. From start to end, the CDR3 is CASSSGVQETQYF.

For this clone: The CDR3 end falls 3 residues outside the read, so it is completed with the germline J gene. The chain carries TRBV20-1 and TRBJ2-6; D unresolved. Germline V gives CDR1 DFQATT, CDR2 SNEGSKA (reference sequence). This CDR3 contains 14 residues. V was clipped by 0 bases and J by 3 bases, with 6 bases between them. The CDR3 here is CSARDPFGANVLTF. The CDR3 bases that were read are TGCAGTGCTAGAGACCCTTTTGGGGCCAACGTC.

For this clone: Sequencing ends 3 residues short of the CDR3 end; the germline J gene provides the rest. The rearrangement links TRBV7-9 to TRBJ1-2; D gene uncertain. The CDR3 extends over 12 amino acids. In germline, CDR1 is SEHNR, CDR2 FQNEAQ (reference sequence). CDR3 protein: CASSRDGDTYTF. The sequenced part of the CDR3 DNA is TGTGCCAGCAGTCGTGACGGGGATACC.

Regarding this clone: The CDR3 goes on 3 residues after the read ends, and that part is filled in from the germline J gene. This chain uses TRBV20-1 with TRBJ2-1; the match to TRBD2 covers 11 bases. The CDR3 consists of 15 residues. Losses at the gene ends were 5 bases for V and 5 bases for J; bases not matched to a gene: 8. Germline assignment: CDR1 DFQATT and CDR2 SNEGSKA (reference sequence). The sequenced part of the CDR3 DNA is TGCAGTGCTCCAATGACGGGACTAGCGGACAATGAG. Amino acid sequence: CSAPMTGLADNE. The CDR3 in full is CSAPMTGLADNEQFF.

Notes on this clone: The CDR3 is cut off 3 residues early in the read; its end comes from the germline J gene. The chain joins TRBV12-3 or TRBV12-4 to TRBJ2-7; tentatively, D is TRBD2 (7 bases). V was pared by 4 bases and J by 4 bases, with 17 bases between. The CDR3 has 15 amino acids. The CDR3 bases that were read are TGTGCCAGCAGTTCTGGGAGGGGGAGAGGTTACGAG. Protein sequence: CASSSGRGRGYE. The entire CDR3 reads CASSSGRGRGYEQYF.

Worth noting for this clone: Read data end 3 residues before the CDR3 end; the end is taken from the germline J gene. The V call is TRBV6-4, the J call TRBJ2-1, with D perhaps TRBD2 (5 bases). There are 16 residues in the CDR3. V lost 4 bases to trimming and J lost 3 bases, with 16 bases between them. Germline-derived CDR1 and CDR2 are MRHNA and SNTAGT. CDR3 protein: CASSARLASSYNEQFF. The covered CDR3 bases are TGTGCCAGCAGTGCCCGATTGGCTAGCAGCTACAATGAG.

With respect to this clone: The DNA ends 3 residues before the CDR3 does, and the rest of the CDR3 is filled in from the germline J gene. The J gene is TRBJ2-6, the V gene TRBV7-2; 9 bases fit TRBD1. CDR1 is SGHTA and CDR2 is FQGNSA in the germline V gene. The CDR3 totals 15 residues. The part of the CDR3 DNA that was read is TGTGCCAGCAGCACCGGAGGGACAGGGAACTCACTC. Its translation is CASSTGGTGNSL. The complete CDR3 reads CASSTGGTGNSLLTF.

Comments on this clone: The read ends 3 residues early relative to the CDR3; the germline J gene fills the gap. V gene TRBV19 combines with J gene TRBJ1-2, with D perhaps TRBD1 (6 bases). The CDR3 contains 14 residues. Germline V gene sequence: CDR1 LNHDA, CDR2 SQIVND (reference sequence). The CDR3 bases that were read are TGTGCCAGTAGTATCGGGAGCGGGGGCTACGAC. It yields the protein CASSIGSGGYD. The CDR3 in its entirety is CASSIGSGGYDYTF.

CDR3 sequence reads: CSVVGGTHNEQFF. The sequenced part of the CDR3 DNA is TGCAGCGTTGTTGGGGGGACCCACAATGAG. The chain has TRBV29-1 and TRBJ2-1; a weak D match, TRBD2 (6 bases). The CDR3 goes on 3 residues after the read ends, and that part is filled in from the germline J gene. Between the trimmed V and J ends, which lost 4 bases and 5 bases, there was a span of 12 bases. The CDR3 is made up of 13 amino acids. Per germline, CDR1 SQVTM and CDR2 ANQGSEA.

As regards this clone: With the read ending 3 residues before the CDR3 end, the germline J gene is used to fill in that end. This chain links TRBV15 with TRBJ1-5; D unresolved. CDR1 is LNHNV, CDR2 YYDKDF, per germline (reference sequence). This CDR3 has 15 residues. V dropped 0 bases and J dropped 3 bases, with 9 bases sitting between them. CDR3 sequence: CATSRDKGTNQPQHF. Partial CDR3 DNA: TGTGCCACCAGCAGAGATAAGGGCACCAATCAGCCC. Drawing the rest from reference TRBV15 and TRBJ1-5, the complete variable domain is DAMVIQNPRYQVTQFGKPVTLSCSQTLNHNVMYWYQQKSSQAPKLLFHYYDKDFNNEADTPDNFQSRRPNTSFCFLDIRSPGLGDTAMYLCATSRDKGTNQPQHFGDGTRLSIL.

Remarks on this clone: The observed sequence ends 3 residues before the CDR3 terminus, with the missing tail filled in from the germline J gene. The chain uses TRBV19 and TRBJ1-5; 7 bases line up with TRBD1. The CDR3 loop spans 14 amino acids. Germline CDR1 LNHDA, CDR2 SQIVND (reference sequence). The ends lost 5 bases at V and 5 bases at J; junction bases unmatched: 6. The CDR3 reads CASSARTGDQPQHF. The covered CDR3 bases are TGTGCCAGTAGTGCAAGGACAGGCGATCAGCCC.

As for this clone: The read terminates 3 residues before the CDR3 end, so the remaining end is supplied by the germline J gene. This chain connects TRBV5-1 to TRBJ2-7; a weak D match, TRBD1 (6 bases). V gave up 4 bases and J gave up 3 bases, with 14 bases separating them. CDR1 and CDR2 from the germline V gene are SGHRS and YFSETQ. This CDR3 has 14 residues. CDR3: CASSRNGQNYEQYF. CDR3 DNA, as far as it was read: TGCGCCAGCAGCCGCAACGGACAGAACTACGAG.

The part of the CDR3 DNA that was read is TGCAGTGCTAGTCCCCCCCCCGGCCGGGATCAGCCC. Its protein product is CSASPPPGRDQP. The full CDR3 reads CSASPPPGRDQPQHF. V usage is TRBV20-1 and J usage is TRBJ1-5; D is unresolved. The sequenced fragment ends 3 residues before the CDR3 boundary, so the rest is inferred from the germline J gene. Germline V gives CDR1 DFQATT, CDR2 SNEGSKA (reference sequence). The CDR3 consists of 15 residues. V was trimmed by 3 bases and J by 5 bases, leaving 17 bases between them.

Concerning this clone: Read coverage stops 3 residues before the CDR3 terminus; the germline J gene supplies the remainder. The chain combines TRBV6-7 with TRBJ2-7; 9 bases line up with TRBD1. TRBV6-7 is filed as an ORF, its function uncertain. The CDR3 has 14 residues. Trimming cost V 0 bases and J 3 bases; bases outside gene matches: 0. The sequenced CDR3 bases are TGTGCCAGCAGTTACTCGACAGGGGGCTACGAG. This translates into CASSYSTGGYE. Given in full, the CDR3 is CASSYSTGGYEQYF.

The covered CDR3 bases are TGTGCCAGCAGCCTCAGGGGGGCCGAAAGCGAG. Protein sequence: CASSLRGAESE. Given in full, the CDR3 is CASSLRGAESEQYF. This rearrangement joins TRBV7-6 to TRBJ2-7, with D tentatively TRBD1 (7 bases). The CDR3 end is not reached by the read, which stops 3 residues before it; the germline J gene fills it in. The CDR3 covers 14 residues. Trimming removed 5 bases at V and 6 bases at J, with 17 bases between. Looked up from germline, CDR1 is SGHVS and CDR2 is FNYEAQ.

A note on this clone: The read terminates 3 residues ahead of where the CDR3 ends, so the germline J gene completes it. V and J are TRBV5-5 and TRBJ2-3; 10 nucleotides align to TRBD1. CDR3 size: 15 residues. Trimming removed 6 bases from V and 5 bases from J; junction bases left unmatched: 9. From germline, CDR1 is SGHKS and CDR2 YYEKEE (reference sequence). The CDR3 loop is CASTLGQGEVDTQYF. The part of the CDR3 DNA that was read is TGTGCCAGCACCCTAGGACAGGGGGAAGTAGATACG.

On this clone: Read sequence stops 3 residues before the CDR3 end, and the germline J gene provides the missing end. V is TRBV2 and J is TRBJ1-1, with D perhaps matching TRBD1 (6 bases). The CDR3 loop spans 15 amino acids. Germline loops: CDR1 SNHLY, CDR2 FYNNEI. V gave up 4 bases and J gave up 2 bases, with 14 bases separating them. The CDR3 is CASSGQGGANTEAFF. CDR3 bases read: TGTGCCAGCAGTGGGCAAGGGGGGGCCAACACTGAA. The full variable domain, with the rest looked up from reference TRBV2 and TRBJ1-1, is EPEVTQTPSHQVTQMGQEVILRCVPISNHLYFYWYRQILGQKVEFLVSFYNNEISEKSEIFDDQFSVERPDGSNFTLKIRSTKLEDSAMYFCASSGQGGANTEAFFGQGTRLTVV.

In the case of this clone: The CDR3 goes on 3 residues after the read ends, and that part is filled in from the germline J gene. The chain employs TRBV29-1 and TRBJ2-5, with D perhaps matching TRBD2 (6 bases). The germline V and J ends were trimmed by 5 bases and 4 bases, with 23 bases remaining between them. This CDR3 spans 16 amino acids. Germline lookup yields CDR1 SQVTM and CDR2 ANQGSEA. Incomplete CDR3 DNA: TGCAGCGTTTCCCCGGGGACTGCAATATCTGCAGAGACC. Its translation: CSVSPGTAISAET. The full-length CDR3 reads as CSVSPGTAISAETQYF.